Below, 9 T cell receptor beta chains from the same sample are listed, as sequenced in a study of cytomegalovirus exposure and HLA in healthy donors. 60 Vbeta and 13 Jbeta primers were used in PCR. The protocol was immunoSEQ multiplex PCR, while the TCRdb copy is restricted to in-frame clones and leaves out a portion. The table lists some 100,000 clones, about 80% of them singletons. Sequencing was carried out using PBMCs. The receptors originated from a man aged 35-49 years in good health and CMV-seronegative.

The chain links TRBV28 to TRBJ1-4, with TRBD1 matching 8 bases. V shed 4 bases and J 3 bases; nucleotides not matched to a gene: 7. Germline V gene lookup returns CDR1 MDHEN and CDR2 SYDVKM. The CDR3 is 16 residues long. DNA for the CDR3: TGTGCCAGCAGTTCCCCAACAGGGGGTTCTAATGAAAAACTGTTTTTT. Encoded protein: CASSSPTGGSNEKLFF.

The rearrangement uses TRBV6-6 and TRBJ1-5; D is possibly TRBD1 (6 bases). This CDR3 region has 15 residues. Trimming took 2 bases from V and 9 from J, leaving 17 bases between them. Germline lookup yields CDR1 MNHNY and CDR2 SVGAGI (reference sequence). CDR3 coding DNA: TGTGCCAGCAGTTACCGGGACATCCAACCGGGGCCCCAGCATTTT. The encoded protein is CASSYRDIQPGPQHF.

This CDR3 is CASSPGPGQETQYF. CDR3 nucleotides: TGTGCCAGCAGCCCCGGCCCAGGGCAAGAGACCCAGTACTTC. The chain carries TRBV7-3 and TRBJ2-5; a weak D match, TRBD1 (5 bases). This CDR3 contains 14 residues. V was clipped by 5 bases and J by 2 bases, with 12 bases between them. CDR1 and CDR2 (germline): SGHTA, FQGTGA.

V gene TRBV28 combines with J gene TRBJ1-1; D is perhaps TRBD1 (5 bases). Between the trimmed V and J ends, which lost 3 bases and 9 bases, there was a span of 11 bases. In germline, CDR1 is MDHEN, CDR2 SYDVKM. The CDR3 runs 12 residues. The CDR3 here is CASSLARDKAFF. The DNA for the CDR3 is TGTGCCAGCAGTTTGGCCAGGGATAAAGCTTTCTTT.

This chain connects TRBV20-1 to TRBJ2-5; possibly TRBD2 for D (6 bases). Germline values: CDR1 DFQATT, CDR2 SNEGSKA (reference sequence). The CDR3 has 11 residues. V was cut by 3 bases and J by 9 bases, with 11 bases left in between. CDR3 region: CSARWLASQYF. The CDR3 coding sequence is TGCAGTGCTAGGTGGCTAGCGTCCCAGTACTTC.

V and J are TRBV5-6 and TRBJ1-1; unclear D gene. Germline-derived CDR1 and CDR2 are SGHDT and YYEEEE. V lost 0 bases and J lost 4, with 10 bases in between. The CDR3 runs to 14 residues. CDR3 nucleotide sequence: TGTGCCAGCAGCTTGGGGAGGGCGGGCACTGAAGCTTTCTTT. Translating it yields CASSLGRAGTEAFF.

The J gene is TRBJ2-3, the V gene TRBV2, with D hard to call. Germline V gene data show CDR1 as SNHLY and CDR2 as FYNNEI. CDR3 length: 15 residues. V lost 2 bases and J lost 0, with 9 bases in between. CDR3 DNA sequence: TGTGCCAGCAGTGAAATGGCTGTTAGCACAGATACGCAGTATTTT. Protein product: CASSEMAVSTDTQYF.

Of note for this clone: The same CDR3 arises from other DNA sequences in this sample as well. The chain couples TRBV9 to TRBJ2-3; the D is unclear. Germline V lookup: CDR1 SGDLS, CDR2 YYNGEE. The CDR3 is made up of 13 amino acids. V lost 0 bases, J lost 2 bases, and 4 bases lay in between. The CDR3: CASSVAFTDTQYF. The CDR3 nucleotides are TGTGCCAGCAGCGTAGCTTTCACAGATACGCAGTATTTT.

The rearrangement links TRBV9 to TRBJ2-3; possibly TRBD2 for D (5 bases). This CDR3 is built from 14 residues. CDR1 SGDLS and CDR2 YYNGEE come from the germline V gene. With 2 bases removed from V and 1 base from J, the gap between germline ends came to 8 bases. CDR3 coding DNA: TGTGCCAGCAGCGTCAACGGGGGCACAGATACGCAGTATTTT. This gives the protein CASSVNGGTDTQYF.